This TCR beta chain stems from a study of neoadjuvant anti-PD-1 for oral cavity cancer. Study summary: Patients mostly received three to four biweekly nivolumab doses at 3 mg/kg before surgery. Around day 43, patients without progression received a fourth nivolumab dose before surgery.

This CDR3 has 15 residues. V gave up 7 bases and J gave up 4 bases, with 19 bases separating them. Germline loops: CDR1 SGHVS, CDR2 FQNEAQ. Most tumor samples had 4 to 5.5 ug input DNA in two replicates. The assay was immunoSEQ multiplex PCR, and TCRdb's table has in-frame clones only and misses some. The profile shows roughly 16,000 clones, 40% of them singletons. This sample's time point: after neoadjuvant nivolumab, at surgical resection. This sequence originates from a person aged 35 to 85 with oral cavity squamous cell carcinoma. The chain links TRBV7-8 to TRBJ1-1, with a weak D call TRBD1 (5 bases). The sample was tumor tissue, taken after nivolumab (anti-PD-1) treatment. The DNA for the CDR3 is TGTGCCAGCACCTTGACATCAGGGAAAAGCACTGAAGCTTTCTTT. Protein: CASTLTSGKSTEAFF.